Below are 27 T cell receptor beta chains sequenced from a single sample in a study of blood T cells in healthy people across ages. Primed by a sample-barcoded 5' primer and a J-beta primer mix, a second PCR proceeded for roughly 7 to 11 cycles. TCRdb passed the 5' RACE reads through MiXCR, listing each CDR3 protein once. The repertoire has about 800,000 distinct CDR3 sequences, roughly 50% of them found once; the top ten carry roughly 22%. Sequenced: blood. All receptors derive from a man between 25 and 39 years old in good health.

This clonotype was seen only a few times. The chain recombines TRBV20-1 with TRBJ2-3; maybe TRBD2 (6 bases). Germline CDR1 reads DFQATT; CDR2 reads SNEGSKA (reference sequence). This CDR3 has 16 residues. V was clipped by 0 bases and J by 2 bases, with 15 bases between them. The CDR3 spells CSARDIASANTDTQYF. Here the CDR3 DNA reads TGCAGTGCTAGAGATATCGCTAGCGCCAACACAGATACGCAGTATTTT.

The gene calls are TRBV6-2 or TRBV6-3 and TRBJ2-1; 7 nucleotides match TRBD1. The CDR3 runs to 17 residues. Germline lookup yields CDR1 MNHEY and CDR2 SVGEGT. Unmatched junction bases numbered 11, after V lost 6 bases and J lost 0 bases. The CDR3: CASRNSQGKISYNEQFF. The CDR3, as DNA: TGTGCCAGCAGAAACTCACAGGGGAAAATCTCCTACAATGAGCAGTTCTTC.

This clonotype was found once. V and J are TRBV29-1 and TRBJ2-3; 7 nucleotides align to TRBD2. The J segment lost 2 bases and the V segment lost 6 bases, leaving 8 bases of the junction unmatched. Germline loops: CDR1 SQVTM, CDR2 ANQGSEA. The CDR3 runs to 14 residues. The DNA of the CDR3 is TGCAGCGTAGCTAGCGGTCCCTACACAGATACGCAGTATTTT. Its translation: CSVASGPYTDTQYF.

J is TRBJ1-2 and V is TRBV5-6, with D hard to call. CDR1 is SGHDT, CDR2 YYEEEE, per germline. V gave up 4 bases and J gave up 0 bases, with 10 bases separating them. There are 14 residues in the CDR3. The DNA for the CDR3 is TGTGCCAGCAGCCCGTGGCCGCCTAACTATGGCTACACCTTC. This codes for CASSPWPPNYGYTF.

The rearrangement joins TRBV6-5 to TRBJ2-5; perhaps TRBD2 as D (5 bases). This CDR3 contains 15 residues. V was shortened by 6 bases and J by 11 bases, with 25 bases between the two germline ends. The germline V gene encodes CDR1 MNHEY and CDR2 SVGAGI. The CDR3 DNA reads as TGTGCCAGCAGCCACACGAAACCCCCGGGGTGGGAGCAGTACTTC. Its translation: CASSHTKPPGWEQYF.

The V gene is TRBV4-3, the J gene TRBJ2-5, with D unresolved. The CDR3 loop spans 13 amino acids. Trimming removed 1 base from V and 5 bases from J, with 8 bases in between. Germline-derived CDR1 and CDR2 are LGHNA and YSLEER. The CDR3 DNA is TGCGCCAGCAGCCAAGGGCTCTGGGAGACCCAGTACTTC. This sequence encodes CASSQGLWETQYF.

The chain recombines TRBV7-9 with TRBJ2-7; 7 positions match TRBD1. The CDR3 is made up of 14 amino acids. Germline CDR1 reads SEHNR; CDR2 reads FQNEAQ (reference sequence). V was pared by 5 bases and J by 4 bases, with 8 bases of the junction left unmatched. The chain's CDR3 is CASSPRQGLYEQYF. Here the CDR3 DNA reads TGTGCCAGCAGCCCCAGACAGGGTCTTTACGAGCAGTACTTC. Together with reference TRBV7-9 and TRBJ2-7, the CDR3 gives the full variable domain: DTGVSQNPRHKITKRGQNVTFRCDPISEHNRLYWYRQTLGQGPEFLTYFQNEAQLEKSRLLSDRFSAERPKGSFSTLEIQRTEQGDSAMYLCASSPRQGLYEQYFGPGTRLTVT.

This clonotype came up once. The rearrangement uses TRBV12-3 or TRBV12-4 and TRBJ2-7, with 9 positions matching TRBD2. This CDR3 has 16 amino acids. Trimming removed 3 bases from V and 2 bases from J; junction bases left unmatched: 8. CDR3 nucleotides: TGTGCCAGCAGTTTTACCGTTGGCGGGAGGGCCTACGAGCAGTACTTC. Amino acid sequence: CASSFTVGGRAYEQYF.

The sample holds a few counts of this clonotype. The chain is built from TRBV7-2 and TRBJ2-3; 10 positions match TRBD2. The CDR3 totals 15 residues. V was clipped by 3 bases and J by 6 bases; unmatched bases: 6. From germline, CDR1 is SGHTA and CDR2 FQGNSA. CDR3 region: CASSFNQRGGDTQYF. In DNA form, the CDR3 reads TGTGCCAGCAGCTTTAATCAGCGGGGGGGGGATACGCAGTATTTT.

The chain combines TRBV7-8 with TRBJ2-4; D is unclear. This CDR3 is 15 amino acids long. Germline V gene sequence: CDR1 SGHVS, CDR2 FQNEAQ. Trimming left V 4 bases short and J 0 bases short, with 10 bases between. DNA of the CDR3: TGTGCCAGCAGCTCCTGGCCCCTAGCCAAAAACATTCAGTACTTC. Amino acid sequence: CASSSWPLAKNIQYF.

The rearrangement links TRBV20-1 to TRBJ2-5; 7 bases match TRBD2. CDR3 length: 13 amino acids. In germline, CDR1 is DFQATT, CDR2 SNEGSKA (reference sequence). V gave up 6 bases and J gave up 7 bases; unmatched junction bases: 11. CDR3 protein: CSAGGSGEGTQYF. For the CDR3, the DNA is TGCAGTGCCGGGGGTTCGGGGGAGGGGACCCAGTACTTC.

The chain has TRBV20-1 and TRBJ1-2, with 10 bases that match TRBD1. Germline trimming cut 4 bases from V and 6 bases from J; bases unmatched to any gene: 2. This CDR3 has 12 residues. Per the germline V gene, CDR1 is DFQATT and CDR2 is SNEGSKA (reference sequence). CDR3 region: CSATDRGNGYTF. DNA for the CDR3: TGCAGTGCTACGGACAGGGGGAATGGCTACACCTTC.

This clonotype turned up a few times. The rearrangement uses TRBV2 and TRBJ1-2; no firm D call. Trimming cost V 5 bases and J 6 bases, with 13 bases left between them. The CDR3 has 13 residues. Germline V gene lookup returns CDR1 SNHLY and CDR2 FYNNEI. CDR3 in amino acids: CASSRQFSHGYTF. For the CDR3, the DNA is TGTGCCAGCAGTCGGCAGTTCTCGCATGGCTACACCTTC.

This rearrangement joins TRBV20-1 to TRBJ2-7; TRBD1 matches 7 bases. The CDR3 is 15 residues long. From germline, CDR1 is DFQATT and CDR2 SNEGSKA (reference sequence). The V and J ends lost 0 bases and 4 bases, in that order; junction bases with no gene match: 9. CDR3 protein: CSARDKGGSLYEQYF. The CDR3 DNA follows: TGCAGTGCTAGAGACAAAGGGGGCTCATTATACGAGCAGTACTTC.

This clonotype was seen only a few times. This sequence joins TRBV29-1 and TRBJ1-5, with D tentatively TRBD1 (6 bases). V dropped 6 bases and J dropped 5 bases, with 14 bases sitting between them. Germline V CDR1 and CDR2: SQVTM, ANQGSEA. CDR3 length equals 13 residues. CDR3 nucleotide sequence: TGCAGCGTCGGCAGGGGCCCGGATCAGCCCCAGCATTTT. As protein: CSVGRGPDQPQHF.

This chain joins TRBV20-1 and TRBJ2-7; possible D gene TRBD2, 6 bases. The CDR3 sequence is 13 residues long. Germline CDR1 and CDR2: DFQATT and SNEGSKA (reference sequence). V shed 4 bases and J shed 4 bases, with 14 bases lying between them. In DNA form, the CDR3 reads TGCAGTGCTATTAATGCGGGAAAATACGAGCAGTACTTC. Protein sequence: CSAINAGKYEQYF.

The chain is built from TRBV20-1 and TRBJ1-5; D might be TRBD1 (6 bases). The CDR3 has 13 amino acids. Germline assignment: CDR1 DFQATT and CDR2 SNEGSKA (reference sequence). Trimming took off 1 base at V and 5 bases at J, with 9 bases between the two ends. The chain's CDR3 is CSARGGPDQPQHF. The CDR3 DNA follows: TGCAGTGCTAGAGGGGGGCCTGATCAGCCCCAGCATTTT.

This clonotype was seen at least ten times. The chain links TRBV7-2 to TRBJ1-5; 7 bases are a match to TRBD1. This CDR3 comprises 14 residues. CDR1 and CDR2 (germline): SGHTA, FQGNSA. The V gene end was trimmed by 4 bases and the J gene end by 5 bases; junction bases not matched to a gene: 5. CDR3 loop: CASSSTRGHQPQHF. The CDR3 DNA is TGTGCCAGCAGCTCTACTAGGGGGCATCAGCCCCAGCATTTT.

The CDR3 DNA sequence: TGCAGTGCTAGAGATATAGCGGGAGTCCACAATGAGCAGTTCTTC. As protein: CSARDIAGVHNEQFF. This chain joins TRBV20-1 and TRBJ2-1, with 9 bases fitting TRBD2. This CDR3 contains 15 residues. The germline gives CDR1 DFQATT, CDR2 SNEGSKA (reference sequence). V shed 0 bases and J 5 bases; nucleotides not matched to a gene: 5.

This clonotype came up a few times. The chain has TRBV27 and TRBJ1-6; the D is unclear. CDR3 length equals 14 residues. CDR1 and CDR2 from the germline V gene are MNHEY and SMNVEV (reference sequence). V was trimmed by 4 bases and J by 10 bases, leaving 14 bases between them. CDR3: CASSSHSGSSPLHF. In nucleotides, the CDR3 is TGTGCCAGCAGTTCCCACAGCGGGTCATCACCCCTCCACTTT.

The chain couples TRBV20-1 to TRBJ1-1; D may be TRBD1 (6 bases). The CDR3 spans 15 residues. The V and J ends lost 2 bases and 2 bases respectively, with 15 bases between them. Germline CDR1 and CDR2: DFQATT and SNEGSKA (reference sequence). The CDR3 nucleotides read TGCAGTGCTAGACCGACAGGATGGACAAACACTGAAGCTTTCTTT. It specifies CSARPTGWTNTEAFF.

About this clonotype: A much larger clone differs from this one at a single base, so this may be a read error. The rearrangement joins TRBV5-1 to TRBJ2-7, with 7 bases fitting TRBD2. V trimming: 0 bases; J trimming: 7 bases; junction bases outside the gene matches: 10. The CDR3 has 15 residues. Germline-derived CDR1 and CDR2 are SGHRS and YFSETQ. CDR3 amino acids: CASSLGGLVNDEQYF. The CDR3, as DNA: TGCGCCAGCAGCTTGGGAGGACTAGTTAACGATGAGCAGTACTTC.

V is TRBV27 and J is TRBJ2-7, with 7 bases identical to TRBD2. Germline V gene data show CDR1 as MNHEY and CDR2 as SMNVEV (reference sequence). V shed 6 bases, J shed 4 bases, and the junction held 9 bases outside the gene matches. This CDR3 has 14 residues. The CDR3 DNA is TGTGCCAGCAGACCGGGACTAAGCTTTTACGAGCAGTACTTC. It encodes CASRPGLSFYEQYF.

This clonotype was recorded a few times. This sequence joins TRBV18 and TRBJ2-6; 7 nucleotides line up with TRBD1. The CDR3 is 15 residues long. Trimming took 6 bases from V and 4 from J; bases not matched to a gene: 6. Per germline, CDR1 KGHSH and CDR2 LQKENI. The CDR3 protein is CASSPEGAGANVLTF. CDR3 DNA: TGTGCCAGCTCCCCAGAGGGGGCCGGGGCCAACGTCCTGACTTTC.

This clonotype showed up just a few times. The gene calls are TRBV29-1 and TRBJ2-7; D not resolved. This CDR3 comprises 17 residues. Germline CDR1 and CDR2: SQVTM and ANQGSEA. With 5 bases removed from V and 4 bases from J, the gap between germline ends came to 27 bases. In nucleotides, the CDR3 is TGCAGCGTTTTCTGGGCCGCCTTTTTCCGGGTCAGATACGAGCAGTACTTC. Amino acids: CSVFWAAFFRVRYEQYF.

The V and J genes are TRBV27 and TRBJ2-7; 8 bases are a match to TRBD1. With V trimmed by 0 bases and J by 4 bases, 5 bases remained unmatched. Per germline, CDR1 MNHEY and CDR2 SMNVEV (reference sequence). The CDR3 length is 15 residues. The CDR3, as DNA: TGTGCCAGCAGTTTATCGGGTGACAGGGGTTACGAGCAGTACTTC. Its translation: CASSLSGDRGYEQYF.

V and J are TRBV5-1 and TRBJ2-1, with 7 bases aligning to TRBD1. CDR3 length: 13 amino acids. J lost 7 bases, V lost 7 bases, and 8 bases had no gene match. Germline CDR1 and CDR2: SGHRS and YFSETQ. The CDR3 sequence: CASGLDRVNEQFF. The CDR3, as DNA: TGCGCCAGCGGCCTAGACAGGGTTAATGAGCAGTTCTTC.